These T cell receptor beta chains were read from a single sample in a study of blood T cell repertoires in COVID-19. Clones were sequenced by immunoSEQ multiplex PCR, and TCRdb holds only the in-frame ones, with some missing. This repertoire shows 130,000 to 150,000 clones, approximately 80% found once; its top ten account for approximately 12%. Sequencing was carried out using peripheral blood. Receptor source: a man aged 60 to 75 with active or convalescent COVID-19. Each CDR3 is given with its conserved first and last residue. Each record gives: clone size, D gene, V gene, J gene, CDR3 protein, CDR3 DNA. The D gene is left open where the match is weak. Size is stated for part of the rows, as once, few or many counts, or as a class when the clone is expanded.

>NA|NA|TRBV6-5|TRBJ1-1
CASSRGQGGAEAFF
TGTGCCAGCAGTCGGGGTCAGGGAGGCGCTGAAGCTTTCTTT
>NA|NA|TRBV6-2/TRBV6-3|TRBJ2-1
CASSGSGGSYNEQFF
TGTGCCAGCAGTGGGAGCGGAGGGTCCTACAATGAGCAGTTCTTC
>NA|TRBD2|TRBV27|TRBJ2-7
CASSLGGLAGIHEQYF
TGTGCCAGCAGTTTAGGGGGGCTAGCGGGAATCCACGAGCAGTACTTC
>NA|NA|TRBV6-5|TRBJ2-4
CASSDRLGSKNIQYF
TGTGCCAGCAGCGACAGACTTGGGTCCAAAAACATTCAGTACTTC
>NA|NA|TRBV19|TRBJ1-1
CASSIMGANTEAFF
TGTGCCAGTAGTATAATGGGGGCGAACACTGAAGCTTTCTTT
>NA|TRBD2|TRBV29-1|TRBJ2-1
CSVEDGGEGFF
TGCAGCGTTGAAGATGGGGGGGAGGGTTTCTTC
>NA|TRBD1|TRBV24-1|TRBJ2-3
CATSDPTGFQTDTQYF
TGTGCCACCAGTGACCCGACAGGGTTTCAGACAGATACGCAGTATTTT
>NA|TRBD1|TRBV9|TRBJ2-7
CASSFRQGAYEQYF
TGTGCCAGCAGCTTCCGACAGGGGGCCTACGAGCAGTACTTC
>NA|TRBD2|TRBV6-5|TRBJ2-1
CASTPSGSGYNEQFF
TGTGCCAGCACCCCTAGCGGGAGCGGGTACAATGAGCAGTTCTTC
>NA|NA|TRBV19|TRBJ2-3
CASSPRSSADTQYF
TGTGCCAGTAGTCCTCGATCTAGCGCAGATACGCAGTATTTT
>once|TRBD1|TRBV13|TRBJ1-3
CGSGQHSGNTIYF
TGTGGATCGGGACAGCACTCTGGAAACACCATATATTTT
>few|TRBD1|TRBV18|TRBJ1-5
CASSGDRASNQPQHF
TGTGCCAGCTCCGGGGACAGGGCTAGCAATCAGCCCCAGCATTTT
>NA|TRBD1|TRBV29-1|TRBJ2-7
CSVDPGQGASEQYF
TGCAGCGTTGACCCCGGACAGGGGGCTTCCGAGCAGTACTTC
>NA|NA|TRBV7-6|TRBJ1-1
CASSSTGIFTEAFF
TGTGCCAGCAGCTCAACAGGGATTTTCACTGAAGCTTTCTTT
>NA|NA|TRBV9|TRBJ1-1
CASSLDWANTEAFF
TGTGCCAGCAGCTTAGACTGGGCGAACACTGAAGCTTTCTTT
>NA|TRBD2|TRBV18|TRBJ2-7
CASSPPGTSGTYEQYF
TGTGCCAGCTCACCGCCCGGGACTAGCGGTACCTACGAGCAGTACTTC
>NA|TRBD1|TRBV4-1|TRBJ2-7
CASSLQPKGAVIYEQYF
TGCGCCAGCAGCCTACAACCCAAGGGGGCAGTAATCTACGAGCAGTACTTC
>NA|TRBD2|TRBV19|TRBJ2-2
CASSIGLATGELFF
TGTGCCAGTAGTATCGGACTAGCGACCGGGGAGCTGTTTTTT